This is a list of T cell receptor beta chains from one sample in a study of post-analysis software for immune sequencing data. TCRdb reanalysed the PCR reads using MiXCR and keeps one entry per CDR3 protein. This sample carries around 700,000 distinct CDR3 sequences, 59% of them seen once, and the ten largest clones take approximately 10%. The specimen was blood. The receptor set was obtained from a girl aged 2-15 years with multiple sclerosis. Both conserved end residues are part of each CDR3. The D gene is left open where the match is weak. Not all rows give a size; the values are once, few, many and, for expanded clones, a class.

size	D	V	J	CDR3	DNA
.	.	TRBV6-5	TRBJ1-6	CASTPGQNSPLHF	TGTGCCAGCACTCCTGGACAGAATTCACCCCTCCACTTT
few	.	TRBV4-2	TRBJ2-5	CASSQETYQETQYF	TGTGCCAGCAGCCAGGAAACCTATCAAGAGACCCAGTACTTC
few	TRBD2	TRBV10-1	TRBJ2-1	CASRRSGRAIEQFF	TGCGCCAGCAGGAGAAGCGGGAGGGCCATTGAGCAGTTCTTC
few	.	TRBV4-1	TRBJ2-7	CASSQDLAPRGLEQYF	TGCGCCAGCAGCCAAGATCTCGCTCCACGGGGCCTCGAGCAGTACTTC
.	.	TRBV20-1	TRBJ1-1	CSGRGPRGNTEAFF	TGCAGTGGTCGTGGGCCTAGAGGGAACACTGAAGCTTTCTTT
few	.	TRBV7-3	TRBJ2-3	CASSSWVGSTDTQYF	TGTGCCAGCAGCTCCTGGGTGGGGAGCACAGATACGCAGTATTTT
many	.	TRBV6-2/TRBV6-3	TRBJ2-7	CASSYSKSGAAYEQYF	TGTGCCAGCAGTTACTCGAAGTCCGGGGCCGCCTACGAGCAGTACTTC
few	.	TRBV4-1	TRBJ2-7	CASCRDPTYEQYF	TGCGCCAGCTGCCGGGACCCGACCTACGAGCAGTACTTC
.	.	TRBV12-3/TRBV12-4	TRBJ2-2	CASTQRGARRNTGELFF	TGTGCCAGCACCCAACGCGGGGCTCGACGTAACACCGGGGAGCTGTTTTTT
.	.	TRBV11-2	TRBJ2-3	CASSSIRAHPPDTQYF	TGTGCCAGCAGTTCCATCAGGGCCCACCCCCCAGATACGCAGTATTTT
.	TRBD1	TRBV6-5	TRBJ2-2	CARGRDRAGFAGELFF	TGTGCCAGGGGGAGGGACAGGGCCGGGTTTGCCGGGGAGCTGTTTTTT
.	.	TRBV25-1	TRBJ1-1	CASSELPDEAFF	TGTGCCAGCAGTGAATTACCCGATGAAGCTTTCTTT
few	.	TRBV5-1	TRBJ2-1	CASSFGAVLVDLYNEQFF	TGCGCCAGCAGCTTTGGAGCGGTGCTCGTAGATTTATACAATGAGCAGTTCTTC
.	.	TRBV5-5	TRBJ2-1	CASSPTNLAYEQFF	TGTGCCAGCAGCCCGACGAATCTAGCGTATGAGCAGTTCTTC
.	.	TRBV12-3/TRBV12-4	TRBJ2-3	CASSLARQGLRLRTDTQYF	TGTGCCAGCAGTTTAGCAAGGCAGGGGCTGCGACTCCGCACAGATACGCAGTATTTT
.	.	TRBV24-1	TRBJ2-1	CATSEARLNEQFF	TGTGCCACCAGTGAGGCCCGCCTCAATGAGCAGTTCTTC
.	TRBD2	TRBV10-3	TRBJ2-7	CAISDTTGTSAYEQYF	TGTGCCATCAGTGACACGACCGGGACTAGCGCCTACGAGCAGTACTTC
.	.	TRBV6-5	TRBJ1-1	CASSYSRGGNTEAFF	TGTGCCAGCAGTTACTCGAGAGGTGGGAACACTGAAGCTTTCTTT
.	TRBD1	TRBV20-1	TRBJ2-3	CSARGRQGARDTQYF	TGCAGTGCTAGAGGGCGACAGGGGGCAAGGGATACGCAGTATTTT
few	.	TRBV28	TRBJ1-1	CASSLTGPEAFF	TGTGCCAGCAGTTTAACAGGGCCTGAAGCTTTCTTT
few	TRBD2	TRBV7-6	TRBJ2-3	CASSSGLAGMSTDTQYF	TGTGCCAGCAGCTCAGGACTAGCGGGCATGTCCACAGATACGCAGTATTTT
.	TRBD2	TRBV10-3	TRBJ2-3	CAISGTSGSTDTQYF	TGTGCCATCAGCGGGACTAGCGGTAGCACAGATACGCAGTATTTT
.	TRBD2	TRBV29-1	TRBJ2-7	CSVKRGDFYNEQYF	TGCAGCGTGAAGCGGGGGGATTTCTACAATGAGCAGTACTTC
.	.	TRBV20-1	TRBJ2-7	CSVHTRDSIYEQYF	TGCAGTGTCCACACCCGGGACTCTATCTACGAGCAGTACTTC
few	.	TRBV7-2	TRBJ2-3	CASTSEDRPMNTQYF	TGTGCCAGCACCTCGGAGGACAGACCGATGAATACGCAGTATTTT
.	.	TRBV20-1	TRBJ2-1	CSSGTPGYNEQFF	TGCAGCTCCGGGACCCCGGGCTACAATGAGCAGTTCTTC
.	.	TRBV20-1	TRBJ2-5	CSARMGDIGEYF	TGCAGTGCTCGCATGGGTGACATCGGGGAGTACTTC
.	TRBD2	TRBV5-1	TRBJ2-1	CASSLERGLAGSNEQFF	TGCGCCAGCAGCTTGGAACGCGGCCTAGCGGGATCGAATGAGCAGTTCTTC
.	.	TRBV5-1	TRBJ1-4	CASTLYGQLNEKLFF	TGCGCCAGCACGCTATACGGACAGCTAAATGAAAAACTGTTTTTT
.	.	TRBV20-1	TRBJ2-1	CSAQTRNSYNEQFF	TGCAGTGCCCAGACTAGGAACTCCTACAATGAGCAGTTCTTC
.	.	TRBV5-1	TRBJ2-7	CASSPPKQVAYEQYF	TGCGCCAGCAGCCCTCCTAAACAGGTTGCCTACGAGCAGTACTTC
few	TRBD2	TRBV7-2	TRBJ2-5	CASSLKAGLPWETQYF	TGTGCCAGCAGCTTAAAAGCGGGGCTACCATGGGAGACCCAGTACTTC
.	.	TRBV5-1	TRBJ1-2	CASSYDGLAYGYTF	TGCGCCAGCAGCTATGACGGTCTAGCCTATGGCTACACCTTC
.	.	TRBV12-3/TRBV12-4	TRBJ1-6	CASSSRTLNSPLHF	TGTGCCAGCAGTTCCCGGACATTGAATTCACCCCTCCACTTT
.	TRBD1	TRBV7-2	TRBJ2-7	CASSKTSGQGYEQYF	TGTGCCAGCAGCAAAACCTCGGGACAGGGCTACGAGCAGTACTTC
.	.	TRBV6-1	TRBJ2-7	CASSGYDGSYEQYF	TGTGCCAGCAGTGGTTACGACGGCTCCTACGAGCAGTACTTC
few	.	TRBV3-1	TRBJ1-2	CASSQVPRYGYTF	TGTGCCAGCAGCCAAGTTCCGCGGTATGGCTACACCTTC
.	.	TRBV6-5	TRBJ2-5	CASSSRMKVETQYF	TGTGCCAGCAGCTCAAGGATGAAGGTAGAGACCCAGTACTTC
few	.	TRBV6-5	TRBJ2-5	CASRANLQETQYF	TGTGCCAGCAGGGCTAACCTACAAGAGACCCAGTACTTC
once	.	TRBV9	TRBJ2-7	CASSVSGAVNEQYF	TGTGCCAGCAGCGTTTCAGGGGCGGTCAACGAGCAGTACTTC
.	.	TRBV10-3	TRBJ2-1	CAISEGVGNNEQFF	TGTGCCATCAGTGAGGGAGTGGGTAATAATGAGCAGTTTTTC
.	TRBD2	TRBV5-1	TRBJ2-5	CASSAGLAEETQYF	TGCGCCAGCAGCGCCGGACTAGCCGAAGAGACCCAGTACTTC
.	TRBD1	TRBV6-1	TRBJ1-1	CASSPQTTGQGRYTEAFF	TGTGCCAGCAGCCCTCAAACCACGGGACAGGGTCGGTACACTGAAGCTTTCTTT
.	.	TRBV28	TRBJ2-7	CASNTFGWGRNEQYF	.
.	TRBD2	TRBV7-9	TRBJ2-3	CASSFGAGAHTDTQYF	TGTGCCAGCAGCTTTGGAGCGGGGGCCCACACAGATACGCAGTATTTT
.	.	TRBV10-3	TRBJ2-1	CAISESTSNEQFF	TGTGCCATCAGTGAGTCGACTTCTAACGAGCAGTTCTTC
.	.	TRBV5-1	TRBJ1-4	CASSLGRGRDEKLFF	TGCGCCAGCAGCTTGGGACGCGGTCGTGATGAAAAACTGTTTTTT
.	.	TRBV12-3/TRBV12-4	TRBJ2-7	CACRTAGTSHEQYF	TGTGCCTGCAGGACAGCGGGGACATCCCACGAGCAGTACTTC